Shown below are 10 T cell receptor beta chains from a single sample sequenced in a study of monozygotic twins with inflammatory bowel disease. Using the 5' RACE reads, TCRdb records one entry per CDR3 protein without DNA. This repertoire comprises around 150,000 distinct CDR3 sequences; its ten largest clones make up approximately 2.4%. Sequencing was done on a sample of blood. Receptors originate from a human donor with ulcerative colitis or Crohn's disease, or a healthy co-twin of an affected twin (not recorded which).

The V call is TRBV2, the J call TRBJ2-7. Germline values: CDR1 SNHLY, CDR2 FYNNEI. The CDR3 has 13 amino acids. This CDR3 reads CASNRPSAYEQYF.

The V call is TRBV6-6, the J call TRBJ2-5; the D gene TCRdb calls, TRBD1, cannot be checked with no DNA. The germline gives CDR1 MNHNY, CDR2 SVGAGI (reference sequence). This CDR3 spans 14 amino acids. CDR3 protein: CASIRGSGQETQYF.

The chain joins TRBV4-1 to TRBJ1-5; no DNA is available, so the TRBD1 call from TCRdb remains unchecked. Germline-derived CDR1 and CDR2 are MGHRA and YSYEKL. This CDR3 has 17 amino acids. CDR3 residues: CASSQPYLTGGNQPQHF.

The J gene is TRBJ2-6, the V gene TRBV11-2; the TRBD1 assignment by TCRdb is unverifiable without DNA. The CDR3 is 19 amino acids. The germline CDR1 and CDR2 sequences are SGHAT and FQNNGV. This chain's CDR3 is CASNPLTGGAFSGANVLTF.

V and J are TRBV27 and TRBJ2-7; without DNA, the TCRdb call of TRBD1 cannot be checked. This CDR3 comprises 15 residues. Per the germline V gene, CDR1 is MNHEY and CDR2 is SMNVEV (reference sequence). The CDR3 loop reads CASSRDRGGFYEQYF.

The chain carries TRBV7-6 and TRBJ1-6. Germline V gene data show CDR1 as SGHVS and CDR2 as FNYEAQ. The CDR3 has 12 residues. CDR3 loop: CTSRAVNSPLHF.

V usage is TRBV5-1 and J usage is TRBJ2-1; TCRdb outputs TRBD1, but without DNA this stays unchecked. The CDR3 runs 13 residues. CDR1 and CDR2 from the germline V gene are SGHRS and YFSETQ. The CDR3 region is CASMTGAYNEQFF.

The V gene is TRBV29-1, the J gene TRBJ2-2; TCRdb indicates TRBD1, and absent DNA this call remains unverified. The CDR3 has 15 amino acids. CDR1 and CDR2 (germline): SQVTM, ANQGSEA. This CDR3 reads CSVEVTASSDGELFF.

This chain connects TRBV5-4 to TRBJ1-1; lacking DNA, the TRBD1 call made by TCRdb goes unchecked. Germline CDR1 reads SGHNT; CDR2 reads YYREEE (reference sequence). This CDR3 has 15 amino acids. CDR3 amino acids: CASSHDRVGNTEAFF.

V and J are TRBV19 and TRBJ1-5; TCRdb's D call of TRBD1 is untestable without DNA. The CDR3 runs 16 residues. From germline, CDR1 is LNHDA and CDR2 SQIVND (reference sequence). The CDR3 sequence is CASTGQGGKSNQPQHF.